This TCR beta chain was captured in a study of T cells in Graves' hyperthyroidism and ophthalmopathy. Using RNA transcripts as the source, TCR beta CDR3 regions were amplified. TCR CDR3 regions were first amplified by RT-PCR with HTBI primers. TCRdb fed the multiplex PCR reads into MiXCR, producing one record per CDR3 protein. The repertoire holds some 440,000 distinct CDR3 sequences, with 15% to 19% as singletons. This clonotype was counted at least ten times. As yet, its antigen is unknown. The CDR3 loop spans 14 amino acids. The germline V gene encodes CDR1 DFQATT and CDR2 SNEGSKA (reference sequence). Trimming pared 6 bases from V and 1 base from J, leaving 15 bases between. Study outcomes and limitations: From stable hyperthyroidism, ophthalmopathy was separated by a 13 V-J model. Among clonotypes expanded in thyroid above 0.001, most were also found in blood.

Orbital computed tomography, thyroid ultrasound, serum thyroxine and TRAb, and clinical symptoms together informed the diagnoses. Fresh 10 ml peripheral blood yielded PBMCs. The chain recombines TRBV20-1 with TRBJ1-2; tentative D call: TRBD1 (5 bases). Sequencing was carried out using blood. This receptor was obtained from a woman between 18 and 29 years old with Graves' hyperthyroidism. As DNA, the CDR3 is TGCAGTGCCGTGCTGGGGGATAATAACTATGGCTACACCTTC. Translated: CSAVLGDNNYGYTF.